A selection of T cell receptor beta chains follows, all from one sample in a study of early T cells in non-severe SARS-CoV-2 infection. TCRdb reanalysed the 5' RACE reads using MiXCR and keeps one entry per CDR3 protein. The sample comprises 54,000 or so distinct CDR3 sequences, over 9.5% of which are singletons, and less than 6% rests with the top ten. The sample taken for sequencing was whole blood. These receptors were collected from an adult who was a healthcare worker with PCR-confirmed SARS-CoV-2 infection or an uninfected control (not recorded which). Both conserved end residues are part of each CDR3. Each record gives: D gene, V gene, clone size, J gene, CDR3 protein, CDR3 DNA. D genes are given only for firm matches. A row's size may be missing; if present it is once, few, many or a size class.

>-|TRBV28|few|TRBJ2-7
CASSLSGAPVQYF
TGTGCCAGCAGTTTATCCGGGGCTCCCGTGCAGTACTTC
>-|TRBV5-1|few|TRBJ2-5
CASALMQTQYF
TGCGCCAGCGCTTTAATGCAGACCCAGTACTTC
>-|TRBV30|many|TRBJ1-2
CAWRGGRSNYGYTF
TGTGCCTGGAGAGGGGGACGGTCGAATTATGGCTACACCTTC
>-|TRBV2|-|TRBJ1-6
CASRDPTTSPLHF
TGTGCCAGCCGGGACCCTACCACATCACCCCTCCACTTT
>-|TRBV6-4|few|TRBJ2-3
CASRVRSRGTDTQYF
TGTGCCAGCAGAGTCCGGTCCCGCGGTACAGATACGCAGTATTTT
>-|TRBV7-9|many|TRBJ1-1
CASSRDGNTEAFF
TGTGCCAGCAGCCGGGACGGGAACACTGAAGCTTTCTTT
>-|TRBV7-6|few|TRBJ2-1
CASKRSGVSDEQFF
TGTGCCAGCAAAAGGTCGGGAGTTAGCGATGAGCAGTTCTTC
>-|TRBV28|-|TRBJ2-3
CASSFQNTDTQYF
TGTGCCAGCAGTTTTCAGAACACAGATACGCAGTATTTT
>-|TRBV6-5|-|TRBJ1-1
CASSTGGWDTEAFF
TGTGCCAGCAGTACGGGAGGTTGGGACACTGAAGCTTTCTTT
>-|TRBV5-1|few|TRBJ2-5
CASSLDGYQETQYF
TGCGCCAGCAGCTTGGACGGATACCAAGAGACCCAGTACTTC
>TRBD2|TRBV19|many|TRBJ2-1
CASNVGTSGGNEQFF
TGTGCCAGTAACGTAGGGACTAGCGGGGGCAATGAGCAGTTCTTC
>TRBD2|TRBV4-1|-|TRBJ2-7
CASSQRSGSLPYEQYF
TGCGCCAGCAGCCAGAGAAGCGGGAGCCTCCCCTACGAGCAGTACTTC
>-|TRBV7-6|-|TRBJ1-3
CASSLVQGPSSGNTIYF
TGTGCCAGCAGCTTAGTCCAGGGCCCATCCTCTGGAAACACCATATATTTT
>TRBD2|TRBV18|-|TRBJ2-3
CASSPAGGPVTQYF
TGTGCCAGCTCACCGGCGGGAGGGCCTGTTACGCAGTATTTT
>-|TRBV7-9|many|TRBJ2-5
CASSFGTNQETQYF
TGTGCCAGCAGCTTCGGGACCAACCAAGAGACCCAGTACTTC
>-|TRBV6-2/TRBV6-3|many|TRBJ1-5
CASSWQTGKGNQPQHF
TGTGCCAGCAGTTGGCAAACAGGGAAGGGCAATCAGCCCCAGCATTTT
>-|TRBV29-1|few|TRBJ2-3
CSVTVDTQYF
TGCAGCGTCACAGTAGATACGCAGTATTTT
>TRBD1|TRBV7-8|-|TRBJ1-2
CASSKQGLVEGPNYGYTF
TGTGCCAGCAGTAAACAGGGGCTAGTAGAAGGACCTAACTATGGCTACACCTTC
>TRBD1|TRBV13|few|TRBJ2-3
CASSLGQGARTDTQYF
TGTGCCAGCAGCTTAGGCCAGGGGGCGAGGACAGATACGCAGTATTTT
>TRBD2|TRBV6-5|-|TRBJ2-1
CASSRTAGDYNEQFF
TGTGCCAGCAGTAGAACAGCGGGAGATTACAATGAGCAGTTCTTC
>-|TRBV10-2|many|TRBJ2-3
CASSDNHFGGGSTDTQYF
TGCGCCAGCAGTGACAATCATTTCGGCGGGGGCAGCACAGATACGCAGTATTTT
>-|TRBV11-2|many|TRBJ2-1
CASSKPSVDEQFF
TGTGCCAGCAGCAAACCTAGCGTGGATGAGCAGTTCTTC
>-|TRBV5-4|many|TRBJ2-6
CASSSLDFSGANVLTF
TGTGCCAGCAGCTCCCTGGACTTTTCTGGGGCCAACGTCCTGACTTTC
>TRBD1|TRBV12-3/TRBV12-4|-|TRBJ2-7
CASSLVGTGGTKRAYEQYF
TGTGCCAGCAGTTTGGTCGGGACAGGGGGAACCAAAAGGGCCTACGAGCAGTACTTC
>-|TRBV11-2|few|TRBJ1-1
CASSQIGGALNTEAFF
TGTGCCAGCAGCCAAATTGGGGGAGCCCTGAACACTGAAGCTTTCTTT
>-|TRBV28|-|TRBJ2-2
CASSFTAATGELFF
TGTGCCAGCAGTTTTACAGCCGCCACCGGGGAGCTGTTTTTT
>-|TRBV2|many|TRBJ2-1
CASSEFGREQFF
TGTGCCAGCAGTGAATTTGGTCGTGAGCAGTTCTTC
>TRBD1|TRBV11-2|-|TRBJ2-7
CASSPDRGYEQYF
TGTGCCAGCAGCCCTGACAGGGGCTACGAGCAGTACTTC
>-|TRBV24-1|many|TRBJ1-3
CATSDLLAGSSGNTIYF
TGTGCCACCAGTGATTTGCTTGCGGGTAGCTCTGGAAACACCATATATTTT
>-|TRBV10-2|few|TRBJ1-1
CASSEPLSEDTEAFF
TGCGCCAGCAGTGAGCCTCTGTCTGAGGACACTGAAGCTTTCTTT
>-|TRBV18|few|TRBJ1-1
CASSPTEENSAFF
TGTGCCAGCTCTCCTACGGAGGAGAATTCAGCTTTCTTT
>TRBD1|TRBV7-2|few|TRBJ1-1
CASSKRDRIGEAFF
TGTGCCAGCAGCAAACGGGACAGGATAGGTGAAGCTTTCTTT
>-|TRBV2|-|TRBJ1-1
CASSDTAGTEAFF
TGTGCCAGCAGTGATACTGCAGGAACTGAAGCTTTCTTT
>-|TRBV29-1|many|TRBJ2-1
CSAGDLNNEQFF
TGCAGCGCTGGAGACTTGAACAATGAGCAGTTCTTC
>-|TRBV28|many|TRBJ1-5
CASSLRFIARGWNQPQHF
TGTGCCAGCAGTTTACGATTTATAGCCAGGGGTTGGAATCAGCCCCAGCATTTT
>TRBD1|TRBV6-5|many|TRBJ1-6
CASSLRGSPLHF
TGTGCCAGCAGCCTCAGGGGGTCACCCCTCCACTTT
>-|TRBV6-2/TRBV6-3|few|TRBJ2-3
CASSYERLASTDTQYF
TGTGCCAGCAGTTACGAGAGGCTAGCGAGCACAGATACGCAGTATTTT
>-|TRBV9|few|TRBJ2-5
CASSVLGTQETQYF
TGTGCCAGCAGCGTTCTCGGCACCCAAGAGACCCAGTACTTC
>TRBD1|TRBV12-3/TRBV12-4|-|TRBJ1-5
CASSFWGQGAGQPQHF
TGTGCCAGCAGTTTTTGGGGACAGGGGGCGGGTCAGCCCCAGCATTTT
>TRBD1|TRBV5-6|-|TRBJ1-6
CASIRTGLDNSPLHF
TGTGCCAGCATCCGGACAGGGCTGGATAATTCACCCCTCCACTTT
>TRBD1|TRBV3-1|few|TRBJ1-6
CASSQGLPGQGSPLHF
TGTGCCAGCAGCCAAGGGTTGCCGGGACAGGGATCACCCCTCCACTTT
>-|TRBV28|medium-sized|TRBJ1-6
CASSGSSYNSPLHF
TGTGCCAGCAGCGGGAGCTCCTATAATTCACCCCTCCACTTT
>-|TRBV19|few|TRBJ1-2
CASSTGVGDANYGYTF
TGTGCCAGTAGTACAGGGGTTGGAGACGCTAACTATGGCTACACCTTC
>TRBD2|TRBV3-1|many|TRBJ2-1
CASSQGSGSYDEQFF
TGTGCCAGCAGCCAAGGTAGCGGGAGCTACGATGAGCAGTTCTTC
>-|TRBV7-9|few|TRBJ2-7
CASSLEVGGESWEQYF
TGTGCCAGCAGCTTAGAGGTTGGCGGAGAGTCGTGGGAGCAGTACTTC
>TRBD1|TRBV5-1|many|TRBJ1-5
CASSLTGNNQPQHF
TGCGCCAGCTCTTTGACAGGGAACAATCAGCCCCAGCATTTT
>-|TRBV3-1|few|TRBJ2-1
CASSQEGRAGEQFF
TGTGCCAGCAGCCAAGAGGGCAGGGCGGGTGAGCAGTTCTTC
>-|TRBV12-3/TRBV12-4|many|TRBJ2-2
CASSLAPMNTGELFF
TGTGCCAGCAGTTTGGCACCAATGAACACCGGGGAGCTGTTTTTT
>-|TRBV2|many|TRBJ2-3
CASTVTDTQYF
TGTGCCAGCACGGTAACAGATACGCAGTATTTT
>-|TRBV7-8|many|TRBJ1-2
CASSLVDLNYGYTF
TGTGCCAGCAGCTTAGTGGATCTTAACTATGGCTACACCTTC
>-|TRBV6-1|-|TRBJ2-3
CASRVGGSSTDTQYF
TGTGCCAGCAGAGTTGGCGGGTCTAGCACAGATACGCAGTATTTT
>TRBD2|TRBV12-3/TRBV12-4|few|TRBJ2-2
CASSLGSGVDPGELFF
TGTGCCAGCAGTTTAGGAAGCGGGGTGGATCCCGGGGAGCTGTTTTTT
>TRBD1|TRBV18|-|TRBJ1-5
CASSPDRDQPQHF
TGTGCCAGCTCACCCGACAGGGATCAGCCCCAGCATTTT
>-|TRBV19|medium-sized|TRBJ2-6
CASTNSHILSGANVLTF
TGTGCCAGTACCAACAGTCACATACTCTCTGGGGCCAACGTCCTGACTTTC
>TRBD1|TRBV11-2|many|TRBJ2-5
CASSLGQGARETQYF
TGTGCCAGCAGCCTTGGACAGGGGGCCCGAGAGACCCAGTACTTC